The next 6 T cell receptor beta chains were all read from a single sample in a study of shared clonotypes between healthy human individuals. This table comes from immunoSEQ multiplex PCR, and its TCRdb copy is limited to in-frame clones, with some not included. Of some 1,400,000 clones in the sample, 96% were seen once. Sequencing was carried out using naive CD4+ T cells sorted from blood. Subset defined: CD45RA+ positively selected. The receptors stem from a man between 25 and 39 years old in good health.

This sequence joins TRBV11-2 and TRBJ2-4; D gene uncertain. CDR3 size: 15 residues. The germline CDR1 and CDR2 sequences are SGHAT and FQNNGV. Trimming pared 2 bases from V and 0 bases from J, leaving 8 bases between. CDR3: CASSLPLLAKNIQYF. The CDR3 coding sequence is TGTGCCAGCAGCTTACCTTTACTAGCCAAAAACATTCAGTACTTC.

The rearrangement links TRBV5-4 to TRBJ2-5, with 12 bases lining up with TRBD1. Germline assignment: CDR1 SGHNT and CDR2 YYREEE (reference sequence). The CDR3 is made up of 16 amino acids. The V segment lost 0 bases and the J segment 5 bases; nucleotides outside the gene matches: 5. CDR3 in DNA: TGTGCCAGCAGCTTGGCCTGGGGACAGGGGGCTGAGACCCAGTACTTC. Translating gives CASSLAWGQGAETQYF.

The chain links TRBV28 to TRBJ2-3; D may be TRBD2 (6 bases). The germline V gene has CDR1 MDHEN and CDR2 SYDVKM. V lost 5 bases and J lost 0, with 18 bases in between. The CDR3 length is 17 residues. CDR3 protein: CASSSLAVAASTDTQYF. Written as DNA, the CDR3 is TGTGCCAGCAGTAGCCTCGCGGTAGCGGCGAGCACAGATACGCAGTATTTT.

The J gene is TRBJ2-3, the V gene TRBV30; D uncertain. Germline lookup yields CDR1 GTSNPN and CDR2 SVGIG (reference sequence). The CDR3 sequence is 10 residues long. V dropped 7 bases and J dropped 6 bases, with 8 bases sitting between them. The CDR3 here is CASSTDTQYF. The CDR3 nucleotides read TGTGCCTCTTCCACGGATACGCAGTATTTT.

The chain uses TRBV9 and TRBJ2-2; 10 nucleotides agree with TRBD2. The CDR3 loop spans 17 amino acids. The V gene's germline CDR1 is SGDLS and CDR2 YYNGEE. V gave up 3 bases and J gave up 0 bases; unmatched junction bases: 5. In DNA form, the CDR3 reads TGTGCCAGCAGCGCCCAAGGACTAGCGGCGAACACCGGGGAGCTGTTTTTT. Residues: CASSAQGLAANTGELFF.

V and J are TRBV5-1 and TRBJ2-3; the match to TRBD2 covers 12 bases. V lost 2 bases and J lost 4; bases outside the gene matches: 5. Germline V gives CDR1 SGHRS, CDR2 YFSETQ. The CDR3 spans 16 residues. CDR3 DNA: TGCGCCAGCAGCTTCGGACTAGCGGGATCTCCAGATACGCAGTATTTT. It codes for CASSFGLAGSPDTQYF. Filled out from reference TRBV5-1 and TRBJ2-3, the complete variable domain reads KAGVTQTPRYLIKTRGQQVTLSCSPISGHRSVSWYQQTPGQGLQFLFEYFSETQRNKGNFPGRFSGRQFSNSRSEMNVSTLELGDSALYLCASSFGLAGSPDTQYFGPGTRLTVL.